There are a few counts of the clone carrying this T cell receptor beta chain. Trimming shortened V by 4 bases and J by 2 bases, and 9 bases separated the two germline ends. The V gene's germline CDR1 is LNHDA and CDR2 SQIVND (reference sequence). The CDR3 totals 13 residues. This sample is drawn from a study of T cells in Graves' hyperthyroidism and ophthalmopathy. The source material, RNA transcripts, was used to amplify TCR beta CDR3 regions. During a first-round RT-PCR of the TCR CDR3, the HTBI primer set was used. TCRdb used MiXCR to reprocess the multiplex PCR reads, holding one entry per CDR3 protein. The repertoire holds a few hundred thousand distinct CDR3 sequences, with approximately 23% as singletons.

The source of this sequence is a woman aged 70-85 years with Graves' ophthalmopathy. Sample: blood. The V and J genes are TRBV19 and TRBJ2-7; the D is unclear. For the CDR3, the DNA is TGTGCCAGTAGTACCACCCCCACCTACGAGCAGTACTTC. It specifies CASSTTPTYEQYF.